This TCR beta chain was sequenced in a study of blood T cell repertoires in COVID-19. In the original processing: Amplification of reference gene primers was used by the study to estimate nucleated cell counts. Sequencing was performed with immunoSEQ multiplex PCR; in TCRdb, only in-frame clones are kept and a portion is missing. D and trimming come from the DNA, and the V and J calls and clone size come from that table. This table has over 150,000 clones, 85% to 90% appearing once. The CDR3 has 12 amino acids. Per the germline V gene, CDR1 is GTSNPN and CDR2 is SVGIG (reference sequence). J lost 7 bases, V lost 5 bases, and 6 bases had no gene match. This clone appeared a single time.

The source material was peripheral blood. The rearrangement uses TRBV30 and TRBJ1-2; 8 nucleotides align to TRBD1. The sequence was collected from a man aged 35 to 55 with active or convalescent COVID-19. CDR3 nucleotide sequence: TGTGCCTGGGCAGACAGGGGACGTGGCTACACCTTC. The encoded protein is CAWADRGRGYTF.